These T cell receptor beta chains were read from a single sample in a study of cytomegalovirus exposure and HLA in healthy donors. Data came from immunoSEQ multiplex PCR; TCRdb stores just in-frame clones and leaves some out. The top ten hold about 1.5% of the sample, which has about 190,000 clones, 86% seen once. Sequencing input: PBMCs. The receptors derive from a woman aged 18-29 years in good health and CMV-seronegative. Both conserved end residues are part of each CDR3. Each record gives: CDR3 DNA, CDR3 protein, D gene, clone size, V gene, J gene. D genes are given only for firm matches. Size values are once, few and many counts, or a class for expanded clones, and some rows have none.

TGTGCCATCAGTGGGAACAGGGACGGTGAAAAACTGTTTTTT	CAISGNRDGEKLFF	-	-	TRBV10-3	TRBJ1-4
TGTGCCAGCAGTGAAGACAGGGCACAAGAGACCCAGTACTTC	CASSEDRAQETQYF	-	-	TRBV2	TRBJ2-5
TGTGCCAGCAGTACGACAGGGGTAGGAAATGAGCAGTTCTTC	CASSTTGVGNEQFF	TRBD1	-	TRBV5-5	TRBJ2-1
TGTGCCATCACCTTGCCGGGACAGGGGGGTTTAACTGGGGCCAACGTCCTGACTTTC	CAITLPGQGGLTGANVLTF	TRBD1	-	TRBV2	TRBJ2-6
TGCAGCGTTGGCGAGAGGTCCTACGAGCAGTACTTC	CSVGERSYEQYF	-	once	TRBV29-1	TRBJ2-7
TGTGCCAGCAGCTTCCAGGGTCAGGGCTACACCTTC	CASSFQGQGYTF	-	once	TRBV5-4	TRBJ1-2
TGTGCCAGCAGTGTCGCAGTCGACTATGGCTACACCTTC	CASSVAVDYGYTF	-	-	TRBV2	TRBJ1-2
TGTGCCAGCAGCGCAATTACAGGTTTAGGGGGCTACACCTTC	CASSAITGLGGYTF	-	-	TRBV11-2	TRBJ1-2
TGTGCCAGCAGCGTAGGGGACAGAATCAATCAGCCCCAGCATTTT	CASSVGDRINQPQHF	TRBD1	few	TRBV9	TRBJ1-5
TGTGCCAGCCGGCCCGGACAGGAAAATTCACCCCTCCACTTT	CASRPGQENSPLHF	TRBD1	-	TRBV6-5	TRBJ1-6
TGTGCCAGCAGCCCAAGGACAGGGGACGCTTTCTTT	CASSPRTGDAFF	TRBD1	once	TRBV9	TRBJ1-1
TGTGCCACCAGCAGAGGTTTGGAGTCTTCTAATGAAAAACTGTTTTTT	CATSRGLESSNEKLFF	-	-	TRBV15	TRBJ1-4
TGTGCCAGCAGTTACCTGGCAGGGGCTGGCACTGAAGCTTTCTTT	CASSYLAGAGTEAFF	-	-	TRBV6-5	TRBJ1-1
TGTGCCACCAGCAGAGACCCCGATCAGCCCCAGCATTTT	CATSRDPDQPQHF	-	-	TRBV15	TRBJ1-5
TGTGCCAGCAGCGACCGGGACAGGGGAGTCTATGGCTACACCTTC	CASSDRDRGVYGYTF	TRBD1	-	TRBV9	TRBJ1-2
TGTGCCAGCAGCTTAGCGTACAGGGAGGGAAATGATACGCAGTATTTT	CASSLAYREGNDTQYF	-	-	TRBV7-9	TRBJ2-3
TGTGCCTGGGGGACAGATAGCAATCAGCCCCAGCATTTT	CAWGTDSNQPQHF	TRBD1	-	TRBV30	TRBJ1-5
TGTGCCAACCCGGAGCAGGGGACGAACACTGAAGCTTTCTTT	CANPEQGTNTEAFF	-	-	TRBV2	TRBJ1-1
TGTGCCAGCAGCCCAGGGTCATCAACTAATGAAAAACTGTTTTTT	CASSPGSSTNEKLFF	-	-	TRBV7-2	TRBJ1-4
TGTGCCAGCAGCCCAGAGGGGGCCCACAATGAGCAGTTCTTC	CASSPEGAHNEQFF	TRBD1	once	TRBV7-3	TRBJ2-1
TGTGCCATCAGCCCGACAGGTACCACTGAAGCTTTCTTT	CAISPTGTTEAFF	-	-	TRBV10-3	TRBJ1-1
TGTGCCTGGAGTTTTACCAGGATACCCTACTCTGGGGCCAACGTCCTGACTTTC	CAWSFTRIPYSGANVLTF	-	-	TRBV30	TRBJ2-6
TGTGCCAGCAGTTACTTAAACACCGGGGAGCTGTTTTTT	CASSYLNTGELFF	-	-	TRBV6-5	TRBJ2-2
TGTGCCAGCAGCTTCGACAGGGTTTACTCTGGAAACACCATATATTTT	CASSFDRVYSGNTIYF	TRBD1	once	TRBV13	TRBJ1-3
TGTGCCAGCAGCTGGGGACTCGGCGGGGGAGAGACCCAGTACTTC	CASSWGLGGGETQYF	TRBD2	-	TRBV5-4	TRBJ2-5
TGCGCCAGCAGCCAAGATGTCAATGGACTAGCGGGACGAACAGATACGCAGTATTTT	CASSQDVNGLAGRTDTQYF	TRBD2	once	TRBV4-1	TRBJ2-3
TGTGCCAGCAGCCCTTACACCGGGGAGCTGTTTTTT	CASSPYTGELFF	-	-	TRBV7-2	TRBJ2-2
TGTGCCAGCAGTCTATACGTCCCGGGACAGGGGACTGAAGCTTTCTTT	CASSLYVPGQGTEAFF	TRBD1	-	TRBV27	TRBJ1-1
TGTGCCAGCAGCAACCCACCCCCCCCAGCGGGGCGCACAGATACGCAGTATTTT	CASSNPPPPAGRTDTQYF	TRBD2	-	TRBV11-3	TRBJ2-3
TGTGCCAGCTTCGTGTACCGGGACAGGGTCCCGGATTACTCCTACGAGCAGTACTTC	CASFVYRDRVPDYSYEQYF	TRBD1	-	TRBV19	TRBJ2-7
TGTGCCAGCAGCCAAGTTTTCCAGAGCAATCAGCCCCAGCATTTT	CASSQVFQSNQPQHF	-	-	TRBV4-2	TRBJ1-5
TGCGCCAGCAGCTATGGGACAGGGATTGAAGCTTTCTTT	CASSYGTGIEAFF	TRBD1	-	TRBV5-1	TRBJ1-1
TGCAGCGTTGGTTCAGGGGCCCCCACTGAAGCTTTCTTT	CSVGSGAPTEAFF	-	once	TRBV29-1	TRBJ1-1
TGCGCCAGCAGTGAGTACAAGGGGCGCGACAATGAGCAGTTCTTC	CASSEYKGRDNEQFF	-	-	TRBV10-2	TRBJ2-1
TGTGCCTGGAGTTGGGGCACCTACAATGAGCAGTTCTTC	CAWSWGTYNEQFF	-	-	TRBV30	TRBJ2-1
TGTGCCTGGAGTGTACTAGGGCAGAACCAAGAGACCCAGTACTTC	CAWSVLGQNQETQYF	-	-	TRBV30	TRBJ2-5
TGTGCCAGCAGCGGCGAACAGGACTCTGGGGCCAACGTCCTGACTTTC	CASSGEQDSGANVLTF	-	-	TRBV9	TRBJ2-6
TGTGCCAGCAGCTTTCGGGTTTCACCCCTCCACTTT	CASSFRVSPLHF	-	-	TRBV7-9	TRBJ1-6
TGTGCCAGTAGTATGACAGTTTCCCCGAGTCTCGAGCAGTACTTC	CASSMTVSPSLEQYF	-	-	TRBV19	TRBJ2-7
TGTGCCAGCAGCTTAGGGGGTGGGACGACAGATTCACCCCTCCACTTT	CASSLGGGTTDSPLHF	-	-	TRBV5-4	TRBJ1-6
TGTGCCAGCAGCTTAGCGTCTGTGACAGAGTTTGGCTATGGCTACACCTTC	CASSLASVTEFGYGYTF	-	-	TRBV7-9	TRBJ1-2
TGTGCCAGCAGTGGACAGGGGGGTCTGGGGGAGACCCAGTACTTC	CASSGQGGLGETQYF	TRBD1	-	TRBV2	TRBJ2-5
TGTGCCAGCAGTGAAAATGGGGGCCTCTCTGGAAACACCATATATTTT	CASSENGGLSGNTIYF	-	-	TRBV6-1	TRBJ1-3
TGTGCCAGCAGCTTGGCAACAGGGGGCTACGAGCAGTACTTC	CASSLATGGYEQYF	TRBD1	-	TRBV7-9	TRBJ2-7
TGTGCCAGCGGGGCACTCCGAACTTTTAATGGCTACACCTTC	CASGALRTFNGYTF	-	-	TRBV11-2	TRBJ1-2
TGTGCCAGTAGTTTGGGACTTCCGGAAACCTACAATGAGCAGTTCTTC	CASSLGLPETYNEQFF	-	once	TRBV19	TRBJ2-1
TGTGCCAGCAGCTTTATTACTCAGGGGGCTGGTGAAAAACTGTTTTTT	CASSFITQGAGEKLFF	TRBD1	-	TRBV7-9	TRBJ1-4
TGTGCCAGCAGCCCGGCGGGGGTCAATCAGCCCCAGCATTTT	CASSPAGVNQPQHF	-	-	TRBV6-5	TRBJ1-5
TGTGCCAGCAGTGAAGACCGCGGGACAGGGGGCTTCCAAGAGACCCAGTACTTC	CASSEDRGTGGFQETQYF	TRBD1	-	TRBV2	TRBJ2-5
TGTGCCACCTCCACGACGGGACAGACTAAGGCCGGGGAGCTGTTTTTT	CATSTTGQTKAGELFF	TRBD1	-	TRBV19	TRBJ2-2
TGCGCCAGCAGCCCCGGGGGGGACAGAGGAGGCTACACCTTC	CASSPGGDRGGYTF	TRBD1	many	TRBV4-1	TRBJ1-2
TGTGCCAGCAGCTTAAGCGGGGGCAATGAGCAGTTCTTC	CASSLSGGNEQFF	TRBD2	-	TRBV7-2	TRBJ2-1
TGTGCCAGCTCACCACCCACCTGGGGAGGTAACTATGGCTACACCTTC	CASSPPTWGGNYGYTF	-	-	TRBV18	TRBJ1-2
TGCGCCAGCAGCCAATACAGGGTGACGACTGAAGCTTTCTTT	CASSQYRVTTEAFF	-	-	TRBV4-1	TRBJ1-1
TGTGCCAGTAGTATTCGAATGGAGATCTATGGCTACACCTTC	CASSIRMEIYGYTF	-	-	TRBV19	TRBJ1-2
TGCAGCGTTGCACGGAACCCAAGGGGTGAGCAGTTCTTC	CSVARNPRGEQFF	-	-	TRBV29-1	TRBJ2-1
TGTGCCAGCAGCTTCAGTGGGGCGGATACGCAGTATTTT	CASSFSGADTQYF	-	-	TRBV5-5	TRBJ2-3